The subject of this entry is one T cell receptor beta chain. The CDR3 has 14 residues. V lost 10 bases and J lost 0, with 12 bases in between. Germline V lookup: CDR1 SEHNR, CDR2 FQNEAQ (reference sequence). This specimen belongs to a study of blood T cell repertoires in COVID-19. Study summary: Specimens from acute and convalescent COVID-19 originated in the United States, Italy and Spain. Sources were T cells, B-cell-depleted T cells, or PBMCs; the material itself was cDNA or gDNA.

How the authors handled the data: Nucleated cell number was recorded as an estimate derived from reference gene primer amplification. Assay: immunoSEQ multiplex PCR; the TCRdb copy retains only in-frame clones and omits some. The V and J calls and clone size are taken from that table; D and trimming were inferred from the DNA. The sample has around 140,000 clones; around nine tenths are singletons. This TCR was recovered from a man aged 50-59 years with active or convalescent COVID-19. The sequenced material came from peripheral blood. The rearrangement links TRBV7-9 to TRBJ2-2, with D perhaps matching TRBD2 (5 bases). CDR3 sequence (DNA): TGTGCCAACCCGGGGTTTTCGAACACCGGGGAGCTGTTTTTT. It specifies CANPGFSNTGELFF.